This T cell receptor (beta chain) stems from a study of regulatory dendritic cells for organ transplantation (dated 2017 in TCRdb). Regarding the study in general: TCRbeta repertoires were sequenced from sorted naive and memory CD4+ and CD8+ T cells before and after allostimulation with regulatory or mature dendritic cells.

TCRbeta CDR3 regions were amplified by multiplexed two-step PCR using Vbeta-specific forward primers and Jbeta-specific reverse primers. Through the immunoSEQ service, the TCRbeta libraries were run on an Illumina instrument for sequencing. In the paper's pipeline: IMGT annotation was used to assign V, D and J genes, and synthetic CDR3 analogues were used to correct counts for multiplex PCR bias. The immunoSEQ Analyzer calculated repertoire clonality as one minus the normalized Shannon entropy. Clonal expansion was defined using Fisher's exact test with Benjamini-Hochberg false discovery rate control and a two-tailed threshold of P<0.01. Held by TCRdb, this immuneACCESS table contains in-frame sequences only and omits some clones. Under half of the omission traces to an unresolved V gene where checked; the cause of the rest is unknown. The DNA gave D and trimming, while V, J and clone size come from that table. The sample includes 30,000 or so clones, with roughly 84% observed a single time. The ten largest clones represent roughly 0.4% of the sample.

FACS was used to sort CD4+ or CD8+ cells into naive T cells, defined as CD45RA+, and memory T cells, defined as CD45RO+. A couple of healthy control subjects provided the T cells used for TCR sequencing. For the mixed lymphocyte reactions, sorted T cell subsets left unstimulated acted as baseline controls. Genomic DNA was extracted with the Qiagen DNeasy Blood & Tissue Kit. The research as a whole found: Naive CD4+ and CD8+ T cells showed highly diverse repertoires, whereas memory cells were less diverse and memory CD8+ cells were the most oligoclonal. Only a couple of subjects were sequenced, and the authors noted considerable between-individual heterogeneity in the alloreactive memory CD8+ T cell pool. Of the resting subsets, the one holding the most alloreactive TCR clonotypes was memory CD8+ T cells. In both subjects, allostimulation led to expansion of memory CD8+ clones, though the expansion induced by regulatory dendritic cells appeared to be more limited than that induced by mature dendritic cells.

A word on this clone: There is no known antigen for this receptor. Within one base of it there is no much larger clone, and no base qualities were kept.

From the cysteine through the phenylalanine, the CDR3 covers 15 amino acids. This entry keeps only the CDR3 DNA: 45 bases, framed from base 1. CDR1 is given as LNHDA and CDR2 as SQIVND, both from the germline V gene (reference sequence). Trimmed from V: 4 bases; trimmed from J: 6 bases; junction bases lacking a gene match: 7. This TCR derives from a human donor in good health. This sequence uses TRBV19 and TRBJ1-5, and 9 junctional nucleotides match TRBD1. Sequenced material: naive CD8+ T cells from blood. Taken with the paper, the label for cell subset or site translates to: CD45RA+ naive T cells. The CDR3 region reads CASSTDRGRVQPQHF. The DNA sequence follows: TGTGCCAGTAGTACCGACAGGGGGAGGGTTCAGCCCCAGCATTTT.